These T cell receptor beta chains were read from a single sample in a study of early T cells in non-severe SARS-CoV-2 infection. TCRdb reprocessed the 5' RACE reads with MiXCR, giving one entry per CDR3 protein. The data hold approximately 45,000 distinct CDR3 sequences, with approximately 6.9% observed a single time. The sequenced sample was whole blood. The receptors stem from an adult who was a healthcare worker with PCR-confirmed SARS-CoV-2 infection or an uninfected control (not recorded which). Both conserved end residues are part of each CDR3. D genes are given only for firm matches. Clone size appears in some rows only: once, few, many, or a class for an expanded clone.

D gene | clone size | V gene | CDR3 protein
NA | NA | TRBV6-2/TRBV6-3 | CASSQLFPGELFF
NA | few | TRBV7-3 | CASSLSSNYGYTF
NA | many | TRBV6-2/TRBV6-3 | CASSYYRLADEQFF
NA | NA | TRBV12-3/TRBV12-4 | CASSFGGQEDTQYF
NA | NA | TRBV12-3/TRBV12-4 | CASTLAGPNTEAFF
NA | many | TRBV19 | CASSIRPGSGANVLTF
NA | few | TRBV2 | CASTLEAYEQYF
NA | NA | TRBV18 | CASSPQQGGNSPLHF
NA | NA | TRBV4-3 | CASSQDRDGNQPQHF
TRBD2 | many | TRBV20-1 | CSASGGAGDTQYF
NA | few | TRBV9 | CASSPPWDSHIGTQYF
NA | NA | TRBV6-6 | CASSYSRGHQDTQYF
NA | few | TRBV12-5 | CASGLTAGEKETQYF
TRBD1 | NA | TRBV20-1 | CSARQAGTGIFEQYF
TRBD2 | many | TRBV5-6 | CASSRGLAGNREQFF
TRBD2 | many | TRBV12-3/TRBV12-4 | CASSSPGSGAKNIQYF
TRBD1 | many | TRBV6-6 | CASSYRDRAYEQYF
TRBD2 | NA | TRBV7-9 | CASNPTSGGAGSYNEQFF
TRBD1 | NA | TRBV5-1 | CASSPGQASSTDTQYF
TRBD1 | few | TRBV5-5 | CASSLRGTGDTDTQYF
TRBD2 | few | TRBV6-5 | CASSYRTSGSQETQYF
NA | many | TRBV27 | CASSLDRPDYNEQFF